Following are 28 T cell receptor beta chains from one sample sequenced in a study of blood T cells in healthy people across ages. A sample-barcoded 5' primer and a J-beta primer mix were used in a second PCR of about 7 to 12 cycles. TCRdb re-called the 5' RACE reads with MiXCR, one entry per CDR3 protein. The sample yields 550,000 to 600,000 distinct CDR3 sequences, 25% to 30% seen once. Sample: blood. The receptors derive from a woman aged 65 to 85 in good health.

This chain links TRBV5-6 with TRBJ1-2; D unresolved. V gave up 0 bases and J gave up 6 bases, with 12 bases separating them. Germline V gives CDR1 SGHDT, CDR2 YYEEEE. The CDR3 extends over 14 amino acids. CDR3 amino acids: CASSLVGSPDGYTF. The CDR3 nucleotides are TGTGCCAGCAGCTTGGTTGGGTCGCCGGATGGCTACACCTTC.

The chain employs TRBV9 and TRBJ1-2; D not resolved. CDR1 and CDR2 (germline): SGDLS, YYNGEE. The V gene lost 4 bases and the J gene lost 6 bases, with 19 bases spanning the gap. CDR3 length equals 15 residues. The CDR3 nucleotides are TGTGCCAGCAGCTCCCGTCAAGAGGACGTTCATGGCTACACCTTC. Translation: CASSSRQEDVHGYTF.

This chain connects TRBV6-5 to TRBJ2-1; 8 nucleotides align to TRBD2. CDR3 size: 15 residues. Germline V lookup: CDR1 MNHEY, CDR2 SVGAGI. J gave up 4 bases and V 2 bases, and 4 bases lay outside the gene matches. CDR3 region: CASSYGRGAYNEQFF. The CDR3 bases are TGTGCCAGCAGTTACGGGCGGGGGGCATACAATGAGCAGTTCTTC.

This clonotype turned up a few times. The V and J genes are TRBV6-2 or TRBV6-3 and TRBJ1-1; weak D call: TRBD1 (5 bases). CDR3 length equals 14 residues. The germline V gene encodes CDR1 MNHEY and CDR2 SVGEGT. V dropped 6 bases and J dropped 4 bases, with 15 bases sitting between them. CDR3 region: CASRTTVSITEAFF. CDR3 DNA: TGTGCCAGCAGAACGACAGTTTCTATCACTGAAGCTTTCTTT.

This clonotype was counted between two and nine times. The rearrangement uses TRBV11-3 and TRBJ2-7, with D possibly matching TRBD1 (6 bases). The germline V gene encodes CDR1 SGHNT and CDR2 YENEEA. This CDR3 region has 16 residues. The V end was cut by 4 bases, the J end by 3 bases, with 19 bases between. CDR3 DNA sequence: TGTGCCAGCAGCTCCCACCGGTTGGGCAGGGGCTACGAGCAGTACTTC. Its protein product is CASSSHRLGRGYEQYF. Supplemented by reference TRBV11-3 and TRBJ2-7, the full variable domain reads EAGVVQSPRYKIIEKKQPVAFWCNPISGHNTLYWYLQNLGQGPELLIRYENEEAVDDSQLPKDRFSAERLKGVDSTLKIQPAELGDSAVYLCASSSHRLGRGYEQYFGPGTRLTVT.

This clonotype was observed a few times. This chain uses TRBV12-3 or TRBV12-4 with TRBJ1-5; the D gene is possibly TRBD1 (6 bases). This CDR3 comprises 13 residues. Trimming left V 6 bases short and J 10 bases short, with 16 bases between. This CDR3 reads CASRGDTAQPQHF. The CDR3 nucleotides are TGTGCCAGCAGGGGGGACACCGCACAACCCCAGCATTTT.

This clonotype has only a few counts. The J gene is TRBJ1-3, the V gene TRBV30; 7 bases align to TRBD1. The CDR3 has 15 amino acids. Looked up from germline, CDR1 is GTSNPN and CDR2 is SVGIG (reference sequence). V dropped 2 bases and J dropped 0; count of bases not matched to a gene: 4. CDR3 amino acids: CAWSLTGSSGNTIYF. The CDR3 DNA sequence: TGTGCCTGGAGTCTGACAGGGTCCTCTGGAAACACCATATATTTT.

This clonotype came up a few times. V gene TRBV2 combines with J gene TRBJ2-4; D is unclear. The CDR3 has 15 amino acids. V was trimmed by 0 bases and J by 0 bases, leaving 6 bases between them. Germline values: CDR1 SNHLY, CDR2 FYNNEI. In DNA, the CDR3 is TGTGCCAGCAGTGAAGCAGGGTCAGCCAAAAACATTCAGTACTTC. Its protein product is CASSEAGSAKNIQYF.

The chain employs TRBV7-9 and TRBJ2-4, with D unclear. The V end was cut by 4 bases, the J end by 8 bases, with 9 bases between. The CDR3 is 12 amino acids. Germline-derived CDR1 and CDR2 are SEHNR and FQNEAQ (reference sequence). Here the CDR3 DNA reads TGTGCCAGCAGCTCTATCACAGACATTCAGTACTTC. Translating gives CASSSITDIQYF.

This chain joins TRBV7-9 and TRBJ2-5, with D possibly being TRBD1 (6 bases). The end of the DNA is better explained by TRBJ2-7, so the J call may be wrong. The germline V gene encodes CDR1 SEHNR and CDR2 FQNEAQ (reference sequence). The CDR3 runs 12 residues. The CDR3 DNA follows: TGTGCCAGCAGCCTGCACAGGGCCGAGCAGTACTTC. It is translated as CASSLHRAEQYF.

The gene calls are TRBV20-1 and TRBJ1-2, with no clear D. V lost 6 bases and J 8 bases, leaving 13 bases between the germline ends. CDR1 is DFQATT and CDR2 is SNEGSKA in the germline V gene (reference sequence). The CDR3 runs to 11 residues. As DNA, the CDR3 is TGCAGTGCCTTGGGCGATGGAGGCTACACCTTC. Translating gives CSALGDGGYTF.

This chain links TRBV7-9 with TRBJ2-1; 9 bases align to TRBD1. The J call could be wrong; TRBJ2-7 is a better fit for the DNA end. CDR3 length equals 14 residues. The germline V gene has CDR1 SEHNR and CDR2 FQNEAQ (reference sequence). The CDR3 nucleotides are TGTGCCAGCAGCTCGACAGGGGGTGACTACGAGCAGTACTTC. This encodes CASSSTGGDYEQYF.

As DNA, the CDR3 is TGTGCCAGTAGTATAGGACAGGGGCGCCACAATGAGCAGTTCTTC. It translates to CASSIGQGRHNEQFF. The chain links TRBV19 to TRBJ2-5, with 8 bases matching TRBD1. The DNA end lines up better with TRBJ2-1; the J call may be wrong. Germline CDR1 LNHDA, CDR2 SQIVND (reference sequence). The CDR3 is 15 amino acids.

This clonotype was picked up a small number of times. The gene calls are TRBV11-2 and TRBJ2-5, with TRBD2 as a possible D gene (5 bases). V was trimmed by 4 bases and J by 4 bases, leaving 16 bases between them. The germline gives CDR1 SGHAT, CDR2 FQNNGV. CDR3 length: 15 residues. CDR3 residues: CASSSADGAIETQYF. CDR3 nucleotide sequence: TGTGCCAGCAGCTCAGCGGACGGTGCTATAGAGACCCAGTACTTC.

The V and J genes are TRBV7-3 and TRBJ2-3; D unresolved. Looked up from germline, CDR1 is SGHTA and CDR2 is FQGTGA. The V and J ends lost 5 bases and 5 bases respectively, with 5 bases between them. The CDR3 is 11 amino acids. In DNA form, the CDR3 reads TGTGCCAGCAGCGGTAGAGATACGCAGTATTTT. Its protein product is CASSGRDTQYF.

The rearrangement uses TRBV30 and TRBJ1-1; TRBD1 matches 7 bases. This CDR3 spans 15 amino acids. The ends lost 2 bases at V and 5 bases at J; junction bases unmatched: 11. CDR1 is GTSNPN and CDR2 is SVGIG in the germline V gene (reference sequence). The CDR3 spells CAWSQGGARRTEAFF. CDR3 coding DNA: TGTGCCTGGAGTCAAGGGGGCGCGAGGAGAACTGAAGCTTTCTTT. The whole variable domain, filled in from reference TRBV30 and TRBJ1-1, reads SQTIHQWPATLVQPVGSPLSLECTVEGTSNPNLYWYRQAAGRGLQLLFYSVGIGQISSEVPQNLSASRPQDRQFILSSKKLLLSDSGFYLCAWSQGGARRTEAFFGQGTRLTVV.

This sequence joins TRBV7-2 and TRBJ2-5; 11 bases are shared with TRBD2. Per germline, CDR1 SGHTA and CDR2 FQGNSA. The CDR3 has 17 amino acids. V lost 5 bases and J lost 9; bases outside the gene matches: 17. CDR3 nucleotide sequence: TGTGCCAGCAGCCCTAGCCCCCCTACTAGCGGGGGTATGTCCCAGTACTTC. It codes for CASSPSPPTSGGMSQYF.

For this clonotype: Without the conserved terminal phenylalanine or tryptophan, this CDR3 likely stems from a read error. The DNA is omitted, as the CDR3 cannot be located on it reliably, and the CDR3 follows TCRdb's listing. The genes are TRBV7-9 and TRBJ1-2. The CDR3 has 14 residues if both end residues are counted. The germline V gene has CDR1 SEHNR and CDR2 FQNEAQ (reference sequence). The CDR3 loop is CASSYGQSNYGFTL.

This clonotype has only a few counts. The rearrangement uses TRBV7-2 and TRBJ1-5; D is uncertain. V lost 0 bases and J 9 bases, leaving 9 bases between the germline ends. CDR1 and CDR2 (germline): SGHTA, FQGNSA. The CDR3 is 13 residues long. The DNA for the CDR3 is TGTGCCAGCAGCTTAGCGCCAGGCCGGCCCCAGCATTTT. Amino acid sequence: CASSLAPGRPQHF.

The CDR3 spells CSVDQGNGNQPQHF. In DNA form, the CDR3 reads TGCAGCGTTGATCAAGGTAATGGGAATCAGCCCCAGCATTTT. The chain combines TRBV29-1 with TRBJ1-5; no definite D call. Trimming removed 3 bases from V and 4 bases from J, with 13 bases in between. Germline CDR1 is SQVTM and CDR2 is ANQGSEA. CDR3 length equals 14 residues.

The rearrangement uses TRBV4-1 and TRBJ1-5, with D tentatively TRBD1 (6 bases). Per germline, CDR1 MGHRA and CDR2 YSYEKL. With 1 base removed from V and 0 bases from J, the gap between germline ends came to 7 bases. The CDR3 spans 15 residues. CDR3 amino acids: CASSQAGASNQPQHF. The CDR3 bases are TGCGCCAGCAGCCAAGCGGGGGCTAGCAATCAGCCCCAGCATTTT.

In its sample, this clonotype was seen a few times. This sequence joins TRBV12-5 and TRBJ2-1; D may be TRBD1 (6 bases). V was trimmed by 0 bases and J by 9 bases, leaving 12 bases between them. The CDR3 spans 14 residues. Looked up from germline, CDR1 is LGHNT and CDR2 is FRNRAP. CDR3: CASGLVQQGGEQFF. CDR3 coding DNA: TGTGCTAGTGGTTTGGTACAACAGGGTGGTGAGCAGTTCTTC.

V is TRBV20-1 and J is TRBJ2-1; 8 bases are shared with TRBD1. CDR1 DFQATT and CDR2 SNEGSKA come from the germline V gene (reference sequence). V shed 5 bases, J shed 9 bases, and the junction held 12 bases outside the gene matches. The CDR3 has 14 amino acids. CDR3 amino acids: CSAPGRGLWGEQFF. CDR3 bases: TGCAGTGCTCCCGGCAGGGGGCTCTGGGGTGAGCAGTTCTTC.

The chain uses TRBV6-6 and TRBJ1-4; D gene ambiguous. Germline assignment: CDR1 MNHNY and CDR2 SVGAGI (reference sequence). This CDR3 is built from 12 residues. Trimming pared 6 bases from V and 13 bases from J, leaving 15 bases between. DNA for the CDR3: TGTGCCAGCAGCAGCCTCCGGGTGGGACTGTTTTTT. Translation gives CASSSLRVGLFF.

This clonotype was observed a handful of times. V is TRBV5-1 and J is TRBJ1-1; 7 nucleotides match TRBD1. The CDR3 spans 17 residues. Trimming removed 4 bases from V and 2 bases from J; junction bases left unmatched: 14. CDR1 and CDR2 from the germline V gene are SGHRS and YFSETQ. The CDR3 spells CASSPGKGAGVNTEAFF. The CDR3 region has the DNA TGCGCCAGCAGCCCTGGAAAGGGGGCGGGGGTCAACACTGAAGCTTTCTTT.

This CDR3 reads CASSSRSRVDGYTF. The CDR3 DNA reads TGCGCCAGCAGCTCTAGATCCAGAGTAGATGGCTACACCTTC. J is TRBJ1-2 and V is TRBV5-1; D unresolved. V was shortened by 3 bases and J by 6 bases, with 15 bases between the two germline ends. Germline V gives CDR1 SGHRS, CDR2 YFSETQ. CDR3 size: 14 residues.

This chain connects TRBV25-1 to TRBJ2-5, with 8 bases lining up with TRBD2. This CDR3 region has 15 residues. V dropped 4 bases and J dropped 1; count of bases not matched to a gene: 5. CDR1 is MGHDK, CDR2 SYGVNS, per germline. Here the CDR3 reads CASSGSAGVQETQYF. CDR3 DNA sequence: TGTGCCAGCAGTGGGTCAGCGGGGGTCCAAGAGACCCAGTACTTC.

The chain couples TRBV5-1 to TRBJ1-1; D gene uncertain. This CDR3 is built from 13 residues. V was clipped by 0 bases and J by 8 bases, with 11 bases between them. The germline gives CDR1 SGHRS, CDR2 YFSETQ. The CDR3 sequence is CASSLASQIEAFF. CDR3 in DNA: TGCGCCAGCAGCTTGGCCTCCCAGATAGAAGCTTTCTTT. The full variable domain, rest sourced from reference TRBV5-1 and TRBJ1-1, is KAGVTQTPRYLIKTRGQQVTLSCSPISGHRSVSWYQQTPGQGLQFLFEYFSETQRNKGNFPGRFSGRQFSNSRSEMNVSTLELGDSALYLCASSLASQIEAFFGQGTRLTVV.